Listed here are 10 T cell receptor beta chains from one sample, sequenced in a study of cytomegalovirus exposure and HLA in healthy donors (dated 2017 in TCRdb). Library preparation employed the immunoSEQ multiplex PCR assay. A mixture of 60 forward primers for TCR Vbeta segments and 13 reverse primers for TCR Jbeta segments was used in the multiplex PCR. This immuneACCESS table, as held by TCRdb, lists in-frame sequences with V and J called but not all clones. Of the missing ones, under half trace to an unresolved V gene in checked studies; the others have no known cause. The table for this sample shows about 130,000 clones. The ten largest clones capture roughly 0.94% of the sample. The specimen was PBMCs. These receptors originate from a man aged 18-30 years in good health and CMV-seronegative.

The chain uses TRBV11-2 and TRBJ2-7, with D unclear. Looked up from germline, CDR1 is SGHAT and CDR2 is FQNNGV. V was cut by 8 bases and J by 3 bases, with 8 bases left in between. The CDR3 is 11 residues long. CDR3 coding DNA: TGTGCCAGCCAGAACGTCTACGAGCAGTACTTC. This encodes CASQNVYEQYF.

This chain connects TRBV30 to TRBJ1-5; no firm D call. This CDR3 contains 13 residues. Trimming took off 0 bases at V and 5 bases at J, with 8 bases between the two ends. Germline V gene data show CDR1 as GTSNPN and CDR2 as SVGIG (reference sequence). CDR3 residues: CAWSVLGDQPQHF. The CDR3 nucleotides are TGTGCCTGGAGTGTACTTGGTGATCAGCCCCAGCATTTT.

The V and J genes are TRBV19 and TRBJ1-3, with 9 bases fitting TRBD1. The V and J ends lost 10 bases and 5 bases, in that order; junction bases with no gene match: 9. The CDR3 has 14 residues. The V gene's germline CDR1 is LNHDA and CDR2 SQIVND (reference sequence). CDR3: CATQLTGGRNTIYF. DNA for the CDR3: TGTGCCACCCAATTGACAGGGGGACGAAACACCATATATTTT.

The chain links TRBV19 to TRBJ1-2; tentatively, D is TRBD1 (6 bases). In germline, CDR1 is LNHDA, CDR2 SQIVND (reference sequence). V was cut by 6 bases and J by 6 bases, with 23 bases left in between. The CDR3 loop spans 16 amino acids. CDR3 residues: CASRWGGGLNLDGYTF. CDR3 bases: TGTGCCAGTAGATGGGGAGGGGGGTTAAATTTGGATGGCTACACCTTC.

The chain combines TRBV7-8 with TRBJ2-1, with a weak D call TRBD1 (6 bases). Germline V gene lookup returns CDR1 SGHVS and CDR2 FQNEAQ. This CDR3 is built from 13 residues. The V and J ends lost 3 bases and 11 bases respectively, with 14 bases between them. The CDR3 nucleotides read TGTGCCAGCAGCTTGGCAGGGGCGGATCAGCAGTTCTTC. Its protein is CASSLAGADQQFF.

The chain combines TRBV7-6 with TRBJ1-1; D uncertain. The CDR3 covers 12 residues. CDR1 and CDR2 from the germline V gene are SGHVS and FNYEAQ. Trimming stripped 5 bases from V and 7 bases from J, with 11 bases between. The CDR3 here is CASSPLSLEAFF. The DNA for the CDR3 is TGTGCCAGCAGCCCTCTATCCCTTGAAGCTTTCTTT.

The V and J genes are TRBV19 and TRBJ1-3; D is perhaps TRBD1 (5 bases). Germline CDR1 and CDR2: LNHDA and SQIVND (reference sequence). The CDR3 has 14 amino acids. The V gene lost 4 bases and the J gene lost 4 bases, with 11 bases spanning the gap. CDR3 nucleotide sequence: TGTGCCAGTAGTAGTACAGGAGACGGAAACACCATATATTTT. Amino acid sequence: CASSSTGDGNTIYF.

This chain connects TRBV30 to TRBJ1-3; a weak D match, TRBD1 (5 bases). This CDR3 spans 17 amino acids. Germline V gives CDR1 GTSNPN, CDR2 SVGIG (reference sequence). Trimming left V 1 base short and J 1 base short, with 17 bases between. For the CDR3, the DNA is TGTGCCTGGAGTGATTGGGGCAGGACGGAGTCTGGAAACACCATATATTTT. Protein: CAWSDWGRTESGNTIYF.

This chain joins TRBV19 and TRBJ1-6; 7 nucleotides agree with TRBD1. The length of the CDR3 is 14 residues. CDR1 is LNHDA and CDR2 is SQIVND in the germline V gene (reference sequence). With 5 bases clipped from V and 7 bases from J, the junction kept 5 bases outside the gene matches. CDR3 amino acids: CASSWGQQNSPLHF. In nucleotides, the CDR3 is TGTGCCAGTAGTTGGGGACAGCAAAATTCACCCCTCCACTTT.

The chain uses TRBV19 and TRBJ1-2; 9 nucleotides match TRBD1. Germline CDR1 reads LNHDA; CDR2 reads SQIVND (reference sequence). J lost 3 bases, V lost 5 bases, and 13 bases had no gene match. CDR3 length: 17 amino acids. This CDR3 reads CASSDGEGQGDHYGYTF. The CDR3 DNA reads TGTGCCAGTAGTGACGGGGAGGGACAGGGAGACCACTATGGCTACACCTTC. Complete variable domain (other parts from reference TRBV19 and TRBJ1-2): DGGITQSPKYLFRKEGQNVTLSCEQNLNHDAMYWYRQDPGQGLRLIYYSQIVNDFQKGDIAEGYSVSREKKESFPLTVTSAQKNPTAFYLCASSDGEGQGDHYGYTFGSGTRLTVV.